The table lists the clone carrying this T cell receptor (beta chain) with a few counts. Antigen: not known. Only in-frame clones appear in the TCRdb table, and some are missing; sequencing was by immunoSEQ multiplex PCR. The repertoire holds tens of thousands of clones, with 85% to 90% as singletons. The CDR3 covers 14 residues. The germline V gene has CDR1 SGHNT and CDR2 YYREEE (reference sequence). The J segment lost 6 bases and the V segment lost 3 bases, leaving 5 bases of the junction unmatched. The data are from a study of ipilimumab plus nivolumab after autologous stem cell transplantation. Study-wide background: Typical patient got roughly five ipilimumab doses and seven to nine nivolumab doses (median). The DLBCL cohort had primary refractory and relapsed disease, with 18-month progression-free survival of about 86% and 29%. Regarding the study as a whole: Per the authors, repertoire, Treg and microbiota data justify further study.

Patients got ipilimumab 1 mg/kg beginning 14 to 28 days post-transplant. The sequence was collected from a male donor with diffuse large B-cell lymphoma. The sequencing here drew on PBMCs, taken in a trial of ipilimumab plus nivolumab as post-transplant consolidation. V is TRBV5-4 and J is TRBJ2-7, with TRBD1 matching 11 bases. The CDR3 spells CASSSGQGEIEQYF. CDR3 coding DNA: TGTGCCAGCAGCTCGGGACAGGGGGAGATCGAGCAGTACTTC. The full variable domain, in which reference TRBV5-4 and TRBJ2-7 provide the parts outside the CDR3, is ETGVTQSPTHLIKTRGQQVTLRCSSQSGHNTVSWYQQALGQGPQFIFQYYREEENGRGNFPPRFSGLQFPNYSSELNVNALELDDSALYLCASSSGQGEIEQYFGPGTRLTVT.